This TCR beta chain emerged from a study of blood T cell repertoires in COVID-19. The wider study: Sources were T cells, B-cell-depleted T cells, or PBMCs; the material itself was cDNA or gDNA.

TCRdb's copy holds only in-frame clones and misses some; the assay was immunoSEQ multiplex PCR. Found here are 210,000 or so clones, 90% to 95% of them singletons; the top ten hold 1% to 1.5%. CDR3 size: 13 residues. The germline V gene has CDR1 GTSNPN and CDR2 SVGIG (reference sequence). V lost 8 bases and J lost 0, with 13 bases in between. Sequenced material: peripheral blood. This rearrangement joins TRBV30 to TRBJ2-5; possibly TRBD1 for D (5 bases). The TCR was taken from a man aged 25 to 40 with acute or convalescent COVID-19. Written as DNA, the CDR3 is TGTGCCAGCCAGAGACAGTACCAAGAGACCCAGTACTTC. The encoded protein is CASQRQYQETQYF.